Below are 20 T cell receptor beta chains sequenced from a single sample in a study of identifying expanded T cells in peripheral blood. TCRdb keeps only in-frame clones here, not all; method: immunoSEQ multiplex PCR. The data show around 85,000 clones, with more than 75% seen just once and under 20% held by the top ten. Input material: blood. These receptors were taken from a person aged 18-69 years in good health.

The chain links TRBV28 to TRBJ2-3, with 8 bases lining up with TRBD2. The CDR3 extends over 15 amino acids. Germline assignment: CDR1 MDHEN and CDR2 SYDVKM. Germline trimming cut 2 bases from V and 6 bases from J; bases unmatched to any gene: 7. CDR3: CASSLIRGGLDTQYF. The CDR3 coding sequence is TGTGCCAGCAGTTTAATTCGGGGGGGCCTCGATACGCAGTATTTT.

This chain joins TRBV2 and TRBJ1-5; D unresolved. The ends were cut back, 2 bases at V and 3 bases at J, with 11 bases in the middle. Germline CDR1 reads SNHLY; CDR2 reads FYNNEI. The CDR3 has 15 amino acids. The CDR3 reads CASSERAFDNQPQHF. The CDR3 nucleotides are TGTGCCAGCAGTGAACGCGCGTTTGACAATCAGCCCCAGCATTTT. Full variable domain (rest looked up from reference TRBV2 and TRBJ1-5): EPEVTQTPSHQVTQMGQEVILRCVPISNHLYFYWYRQILGQKVEFLVSFYNNEISEKSEIFDDQFSVERPDGSNFTLKIRSTKLEDSAMYFCASSERAFDNQPQHFGDGTRLSIL.

This clone was counted a few times. The chain combines TRBV7-9 with TRBJ1-6, with a possible D match to TRBD1 (5 bases). V was pared by 1 base and J by 12 bases, with 16 bases between. This CDR3 has 15 amino acids. Germline loops: CDR1 SEHNR, CDR2 FQNEAQ (reference sequence). The CDR3, as DNA: TGTGCCAGCAGCTTAGGGTCCAGGGTGGGGTTACCCCTCCACTTT. This codes for CASSLGSRVGLPLHF.

This sequence joins TRBV5-6 and TRBJ1-2; D is undetermined. Germline V gene data show CDR1 as SGHDT and CDR2 as YYEEEE. This CDR3 is 15 amino acids long. Trimming took off 4 bases at V and 2 bases at J, with 15 bases between the two ends. This CDR3 is CASSHRGGNNYGYTF. The CDR3 region has the DNA TGTGCCAGCAGCCACCGAGGAGGGAACAACTATGGCTACACCTTC.

The rearrangement links TRBV7-9 to TRBJ1-1; D remains unclear. The CDR3 totals 13 residues. Trimming shortened V by 7 bases and J by 8 bases, and 17 bases separated the two germline ends. The germline V gene encodes CDR1 SEHNR and CDR2 FQNEAQ (reference sequence). CDR3 sequence reads: CASMGQVAAEAFF. The CDR3 DNA follows: TGTGCCAGCATGGGCCAGGTCGCGGCAGAAGCTTTCTTT.

This chain links TRBV29-1 with TRBJ2-7; TRBD1 or TRBD2 may be the D gene (6 bases each). This CDR3 region has 13 residues. The V and J ends lost 7 bases and 2 bases respectively, with 15 bases between them. Germline V lookup: CDR1 SQVTM, CDR2 ANQGSEA. For the CDR3, the DNA is TGCAGCGCGGGTCCGGGGGCCCCCTACGAGCAGTACTTC. Its protein product is CSAGPGAPYEQYF.

The CDR3 nucleotides are TGTGCCAGTAGTAAATGGACGGCGGGGCGGAATTCACCCCTCCACTTT. Translating gives CASSKWTAGRNSPLHF. The chain employs TRBV19 and TRBJ1-6, with D perhaps TRBD1 (5 bases). CDR3 length equals 16 residues. Germline assignment: CDR1 LNHDA and CDR2 SQIVND (reference sequence). Trimming took 4 bases from V and 7 from J, leaving 17 bases between them.

This clone appeared once. This sequence joins TRBV19 and TRBJ1-5, with a weak D call TRBD1 (5 bases). V lost 6 bases to trimming and J lost 2 bases, with 17 bases between them. Germline V gene lookup returns CDR1 LNHDA and CDR2 SQIVND (reference sequence). The CDR3 is 16 amino acids. The CDR3 loop reads CASSLTGGGGNQPQHF. CDR3 sequence (DNA): TGTGCCAGTAGCCTTACCGGGGGAGGTGGCAATCAGCCCCAGCATTTT.

This clone has a single count. CDR3 coding DNA: TGCAGCGTTGAGAAGCGGGACAGGGGCTACGAGCAGTACTTC. It codes for CSVEKRDRGYEQYF. V gene TRBV29-1 combines with J gene TRBJ2-7, with 10 bases matching TRBD1. The CDR3 runs 14 residues. Germline CDR1 and CDR2: SQVTM and ANQGSEA. V dropped 3 bases and J dropped 3; count of bases not matched to a gene: 5.

The chain recombines TRBV5-5 with TRBJ2-2; no firm D call. This CDR3 spans 11 amino acids. Germline lookup yields CDR1 SGHKS and CDR2 YYEKEE (reference sequence). Trimming took 8 bases from V and 4 from J, leaving 6 bases between them. This CDR3 reads CASQVTGELFF. CDR3 nucleotide sequence: TGTGCCAGTCAAGTCACCGGGGAGCTGTTTTTT.

The chain is built from TRBV5-1 and TRBJ2-2; D unclear. Germline V gene sequence: CDR1 SGHRS, CDR2 YFSETQ. The CDR3 is 15 residues long. Trimming removed 0 bases from V and 6 bases from J, with 12 bases in between. CDR3 loop: CASSLDTSGAGELFF. In nucleotides, the CDR3 is TGCGCCAGCAGCTTGGACACTTCAGGAGCCGGGGAGCTGTTTTTT.

The J gene is TRBJ2-3, the V gene TRBV9; no clear D. Looked up from germline, CDR1 is SGDLS and CDR2 is YYNGEE. Between the trimmed V and J ends, which lost 0 bases and 5 bases, there was a span of 7 bases. The CDR3 length is 13 residues. The chain's CDR3 is CASSVEVGDTQYF. The CDR3 region has the DNA TGTGCCAGCAGCGTAGAGGTGGGAGATACGCAGTATTTT.

The chain is built from TRBV7-8 and TRBJ2-2; weak D call: TRBD1 (5 bases). Germline assignment: CDR1 SGHVS and CDR2 FQNEAQ. Trimming stripped 2 bases from V and 1 base from J, with 11 bases between. The CDR3 has 16 amino acids. The CDR3 nucleotides are TGTGCCAGCAGCTTATTTCCAGGGATGAACACCGGGGAGCTGTTTTTT. Translation: CASSLFPGMNTGELFF. Complete variable domain (other parts from reference TRBV7-8 and TRBJ2-2): GAGVSQSPRYKVAKRGQDVALRCDPISGHVSLFWYQQALGQGPEFLTYFQNEAQLDKSGLPSDRFFAERPEGSVSTLKIQRTQQEDSAVYLCASSLFPGMNTGELFFGEGSRLTVL.

The J gene is TRBJ1-5, the V gene TRBV4-1, with unresolved D. The germline CDR1 and CDR2 sequences are MGHRA and YSYEKL. V gave up 0 bases and J gave up 5 bases, with 11 bases separating them. The CDR3 is 15 residues long. The CDR3 here is CASSQERRSYQPQHF. The CDR3 region has the DNA TGCGCCAGCAGCCAAGAACGCAGGTCCTATCAGCCCCAGCATTTT.

This clone was recorded once. V and J are TRBV7-6 and TRBJ1-3; 8 bases are a match to TRBD1. The V gene end was trimmed by 3 bases and the J gene end by 3 bases; junction bases not matched to a gene: 7. The CDR3 length is 16 residues. The germline gives CDR1 SGHVS, CDR2 FNYEAQ. The CDR3 sequence is CASSLDRDVFGNTIYF. DNA for the CDR3: TGTGCCAGCAGCTTGGACAGGGATGTTTTTGGAAACACCATATATTTT.

The chain carries TRBV19 and TRBJ1-1; TRBD1 matches at 8 bases. Germline V gene lookup returns CDR1 LNHDA and CDR2 SQIVND (reference sequence). J lost 4 bases, V lost 6 bases, and 7 bases had no gene match. This CDR3 has 14 residues. This CDR3 is CASRRQGTLTEAFF. CDR3 sequence (DNA): TGTGCCAGTAGAAGACAGGGGACGCTCACTGAAGCTTTCTTT.

This chain joins TRBV5-4 and TRBJ1-3; 9 bases agree with TRBD1. This CDR3 spans 17 amino acids. Germline CDR1 SGHNT, CDR2 YYREEE (reference sequence). V was clipped by 4 bases and J by 2 bases; unmatched bases: 10. CDR3 in DNA: TGTGCCAGCAGCCGTCCCGGGACAGGGAGCACTGGAAACACCATATATTTT. It yields the protein CASSRPGTGSTGNTIYF.

The chain has TRBV5-1 and TRBJ1-3; 9 bases line up with TRBD1. This CDR3 comprises 14 residues. The germline V gene has CDR1 SGHRS and CDR2 YFSETQ. With V trimmed by 5 bases and J by 4 bases, 4 bases remained unmatched. The CDR3 sequence: CASSTGGSGNTIYF. The DNA of the CDR3 is TGCGCCAGCAGTACAGGGGGCTCAGGAAACACCATATATTTT.

The chain couples TRBV18 to TRBJ2-7, with 8 bases matching TRBD1. The J segment lost 2 bases and the V segment lost 3 bases, leaving 12 bases of the junction unmatched. This CDR3 is 17 amino acids long. In germline, CDR1 is KGHSH, CDR2 LQKENI. The CDR3 DNA follows: TGTGCCAGCTCACCGGGGGTGGGACAGGTTCTCCCCTACGAGCAGTACTTC. Amino acids: CASSPGVGQVLPYEQYF.

The chain combines TRBV7-2 with TRBJ2-7; D tentatively fits TRBD1 or TRBD2 (6 bases each). V gave up 3 bases and J gave up 4 bases, with 13 bases separating them. The CDR3 is 14 residues long. Looked up from germline, CDR1 is SGHTA and CDR2 is FQGNSA. The CDR3 region is CASSFGGGNYEQYF. The CDR3 DNA reads TGTGCCAGCAGCTTCGGAGGGGGGAATTACGAGCAGTACTTC.